Listed here are 27 T cell receptor beta chains from one sample, sequenced in a study of blood T cells in healthy people across ages. Primers used in a second PCR of about 6 to 11 cycles were a sample-barcoded 5' primer and a J-beta primer mix. Using its own MiXCR run on the 5' RACE reads, TCRdb lists one record per CDR3 protein. The profile shows roughly 1,700,000 distinct CDR3 sequences, 28% of them singletons. The sample was blood. Every receptor here comes from a woman younger than 45 in good health.

The rearrangement joins TRBV12-3 or TRBV12-4 to TRBJ1-4; 9 positions match TRBD1. This CDR3 spans 13 amino acids. V shed 6 bases and J 8 bases; nucleotides not matched to a gene: 4. Here the CDR3 reads CASRQGAGEKLFF. The CDR3 DNA reads TGTGCCAGCAGACAGGGGGCGGGCGAAAAACTGTTTTTT.

This clonotype was observed a few times. This sequence joins TRBV10-3 and TRBJ2-3; D not certain. CDR1 ENHRY and CDR2 SYGVKD come from the germline V gene. V lost 0 bases, J lost 1 base, and 14 bases lay in between. The CDR3 runs to 17 residues. CDR3 nucleotides: TGTGCCATCAGTGAGTCGAATGCGCCTAAGGGCACAGATACGCAGTATTTT. This gives the protein CAISESNAPKGTDTQYF.

The chain uses TRBV7-8 and TRBJ1-2, with D possibly matching TRBD1 (6 bases). The CDR3 totals 15 residues. Deletions cut 0 bases from V and 8 bases from J, with 16 bases between. Germline loops: CDR1 SGHVS, CDR2 FQNEAQ. DNA of the CDR3: TGTGCCAGCAGCTTAGCGGGATCTCAGGGGAGCGGCTACACCTTC. Protein: CASSLAGSQGSGYTF.

This clonotype has a single count. V usage is TRBV24-1 and J usage is TRBJ1-1; 9 nucleotides match TRBD1. In germline, CDR1 is KGHDR, CDR2 SFDVKD. V shed 0 bases, J shed 4 bases, and the junction held 20 bases outside the gene matches. This CDR3 spans 21 amino acids. The CDR3 region has the DNA TGTGCCACCAGTGATTTGAACAGGGGGCGCGGGGGTTGGAGTGTGAGCACTGAAGCTTTCTTT. Protein sequence: CATSDLNRGRGGWSVSTEAFF.

This clonotype was seen more than once but under ten times. This sequence joins TRBV20-1 and TRBJ2-5; D is unclear. Germline V gives CDR1 DFQATT, CDR2 SNEGSKA (reference sequence). The CDR3 is made up of 13 amino acids. The V end lost 4 bases, the J end lost 4 bases, and 13 bases lay between the germline ends. Written as DNA, the CDR3 is TGCAGTGCTACCGAAAGGAATTTAGAGACCCAGTACTTC. It is translated as CSATERNLETQYF.

The rearrangement links TRBV9 to TRBJ2-3; TRBD2 matches 12 bases. The CDR3 sequence is 17 residues long. Per germline, CDR1 SGDLS and CDR2 YYNGEE. With 3 bases clipped from V and 2 bases from J, the junction kept 7 bases outside the gene matches. CDR3: CASSGSTSGGNTDTQYF. CDR3 coding DNA: TGTGCCAGCAGCGGATCGACTAGCGGGGGAAACACAGATACGCAGTATTTT.

The chain has TRBV29-1 and TRBJ2-1, with D hard to call. Germline lookup yields CDR1 SQVTM and CDR2 ANQGSEA. The V and J ends lost 2 bases and 7 bases respectively, with 18 bases between them. The CDR3 length is 15 residues. CDR3 amino acids: CSVEKERRVRNEQFF. In DNA form, the CDR3 reads TGCAGCGTTGAAAAGGAGCGAAGAGTCAGGAATGAGCAGTTCTTC.

The chain links TRBV12-3 or TRBV12-4 to TRBJ2-3, with D possibly matching TRBD2 (6 bases). The length of the CDR3 is 13 residues. V was cut by 3 bases and J by 12 bases, with 16 bases left in between. The CDR3 is CASSLVERDSQYF. The CDR3, as DNA: TGTGCCAGCAGTTTGGTTGAACGGGACTCCCAGTATTTT.

This clonotype was found a few times. The chain couples TRBV9 to TRBJ1-4; 7 bases align to TRBD1. This CDR3 is 15 amino acids long. V trimming: 1 base; J trimming: 8 bases; junction bases outside the gene matches: 8. CDR1 SGDLS and CDR2 YYNGEE come from the germline V gene. The CDR3 DNA is TGTGCCAGCAGCGTATCACGACAGGGAGGGGAAAAACTGTTTTTT. It is translated as CASSVSRQGGEKLFF.

The chain has TRBV7-3 and TRBJ2-1; the D gene could be TRBD1 or TRBD2 (6 bases each). CDR3 size: 20 residues. Germline V gene sequence: CDR1 SGHTA, CDR2 FQGTGA. Trimming took 5 bases from V and 10 from J, leaving 36 bases between them. The CDR3 DNA is TGTGCCAGCAGCCTTATGGGTCCCCTGCTAATTCGGGGGCCGGGCAACGAGCAGTTCTTC. It specifies CASSLMGPLLIRGPGNEQFF.

This clonotype was detected only a few times. The chain employs TRBV18 and TRBJ2-3; possible D gene TRBD1, 5 bases. This CDR3 region has 17 residues. Germline loops: CDR1 KGHSH, CDR2 LQKENI. Trimming left V 3 bases short and J 0 bases short, with 16 bases between. CDR3 residues: CASSPTRTRSSTDTQYF. The CDR3 DNA is TGTGCCAGCTCACCGACTCGGACACGATCTAGCACAGATACGCAGTATTTT.

A few counts support this clonotype. This chain joins TRBV7-7 and TRBJ2-1; TRBD2 aligns across 9 bases. CDR3 size: 14 residues. Looked up from germline, CDR1 is SSHAT and CDR2 is FNYEAQ (reference sequence). The ends lost 3 bases at V and 9 bases at J; junction bases unmatched: 6. This CDR3 is CASSFGLAIGEQFF. Written as DNA, the CDR3 is TGTGCCAGCAGCTTTGGACTAGCGATCGGTGAGCAGTTCTTC.

The rearrangement links TRBV2 to TRBJ2-7; D remains ambiguous. Near its end, the DNA agrees better with TRBJ2-5, so the J call may be wrong. The length of the CDR3 is 14 residues. CDR1 and CDR2 from the germline V gene are SNHLY and FYNNEI. The CDR3 loop is CASSEWTSRETQYF. CDR3 nucleotides: TGTGCCAGCAGTGAATGGACCTCCCGAGAGACCCAGTACTTC.

The table lists this clonotype with a few counts. The V gene is TRBV6-2 or TRBV6-3, the J gene TRBJ2-5, with D perhaps matching TRBD1 (5 bases). TRBJ2-7 explains the end of the DNA better; the J call may be wrong. CDR3 size: 14 residues. Germline V gene lookup returns CDR1 MNHEY and CDR2 SVGEGT. The CDR3: CASKDDRRGYEQYF. CDR3 DNA sequence: TGTGCCAGCAAGGACGACAGACGTGGCTACGAGCAGTACTTC.

This clonotype has a count of ten or more. This chain uses TRBV5-1 with TRBJ2-7, with TRBD1 matching 9 bases. The ends lost 4 bases at V and 0 bases at J; junction bases unmatched: 11. This CDR3 has 17 amino acids. The germline CDR1 and CDR2 sequences are SGHRS and YFSETQ. The CDR3, as DNA: TGCGCCAGCAGCACGGGTGGAAGGACAGGGGTCTCCTACGAGCAGTACTTC. This encodes CASSTGGRTGVSYEQYF.

In regard to this clonotype: Germline is not matched at one junction end, which may reflect a read error. The rearrangement uses TRBV5-1 and TRBJ1-1; weak D call: TRBD1 (6 bases). The V gene's germline CDR1 is SGHRS and CDR2 YFSETQ. The CDR3 runs to 13 residues. CDR3 loop: CTSSLDRSTEAFF. In nucleotides, the CDR3 is TGCACCAGCAGCTTGGACAGATCCACTGAAGCTTTCTTT.

This clonotype was recorded many times. The chain couples TRBV18 to TRBJ2-5, with D possibly being TRBD1 (6 bases). The CDR3 sequence is 13 residues long. Germline-derived CDR1 and CDR2 are KGHSH and LQKENI. The germline V and J ends were trimmed by 1 base and 3 bases, with 6 bases remaining between them. The CDR3 DNA reads as TGTGCCAGCTCACCACAGGGGGAAGAGACCCAGTACTTC. Its protein is CASSPQGEETQYF.

The rearrangement joins TRBV29-1 to TRBJ1-2; 12 bases line up with TRBD1. The trim removed 0 bases at V and 6 bases at J, leaving 14 bases unmatched. Germline assignment: CDR1 SQVTM and CDR2 ANQGSEA. The CDR3 covers 18 residues. The CDR3 nucleotides are TGCAGCGTTGAAGAGCGATCCGGGACAGGGGGCCCTGGGCATGGCTACACCTTC. Its protein product is CSVEERSGTGGPGHGYTF.

The chain carries TRBV6-5 and TRBJ2-4; maybe TRBD2 (6 bases). Germline CDR1 and CDR2: MNHEY and SVGAGI. V was cut by 5 bases and J by 8 bases, with 13 bases left in between. The CDR3 loop spans 13 amino acids. The CDR3 region has the DNA TGTGCCAGCAGTCGGGGCGGGGTCGACATTCAGTACTTC. This sequence encodes CASSRGGVDIQYF.

The count of this clonotype is one. One end of the junction varies from germline; a read error may be responsible. V and J are TRBV5-1 and TRBJ1-5; D is ambiguous. There are 15 residues in the CDR3. Germline values: CDR1 SGHRS, CDR2 YFSETQ. The CDR3 nucleotides read TGCGCCAGCAGCTTGTGGGGAGATAGCAATCGGCCCCAGCATTTT. As protein: CASSLWGDSNRPQHF.

Remarks on this clonotype: This could be a read error, since a much larger clone is one nucleotide away. The chain combines TRBV4-1 with TRBJ2-5, with 7 positions matching TRBD2. CDR3 size: 16 residues. With 2 bases clipped from V and 8 bases from J, the junction kept 14 bases outside the gene matches. CDR1 and CDR2 (germline): MGHRA, YSYEKL. The CDR3 coding sequence is TGCGCCAGCAGCCAACTTGTAGCGGGTACTAAAGGAACCCAGTACTTC. Encoded protein: CASSQLVAGTKGTQYF.

This clonotype appeared a few times. This rearrangement joins TRBV28 to TRBJ1-2, with a tentative D call TRBD1 (6 bases). Germline CDR1 and CDR2: MDHEN and SYDVKM. The CDR3 covers 15 residues. V shed 8 bases and J shed 2 bases, with 18 bases lying between them. The CDR3 bases are TGTGCCAGCTCCGATCCCGCAGGACAGAACTATGGCTACACCTTC. Protein product: CASSDPAGQNYGYTF.

CDR3 nucleotide sequence: TGTGCCTGCTCCCGGGGGTCCTACGAGCAGTACTTC. It is translated as CACSRGSYEQYF. This chain joins TRBV11-1 and TRBJ2-7, with D possibly matching TRBD2 (6 bases). Trimming stripped 11 bases from V and 1 base from J, with 12 bases between. Germline loops: CDR1 SGHAT, CDR2 FQDESV (reference sequence). The CDR3 is made up of 12 amino acids.

This clonotype was seen only a few times. The chain couples TRBV5-1 to TRBJ2-3, with TRBD2 matching over 14 bases. The CDR3 covers 17 residues. From germline, CDR1 is SGHRS and CDR2 YFSETQ. With 1 base clipped from V and 13 bases from J, the junction kept 14 bases outside the gene matches. For the CDR3, the DNA is TGCGCCAGCAGCTTGAAGGTTTGGACTAGCGGGGGGCCTAGAGAGTATTTT. The encoded protein is CASSLKVWTSGGPREYF.

The chain is built from TRBV12-3 or TRBV12-4 and TRBJ2-7; possibly TRBD2 for D (6 bases). V was trimmed by 3 bases and J by 2 bases, leaving 14 bases between them. The CDR3 has 15 residues. CDR3 residues: CASSLGGRDPYEQYF. CDR3 bases: TGTGCCAGCAGTTTGGGAGGCAGGGACCCCTACGAGCAGTACTTC.

As to this clonotype: A much more abundant neighbour one base away suggests this may be a read error. This chain links TRBV20-1 with TRBJ1-4, with TRBD1 as a possible D gene (5 bases). Trimming shortened V by 8 bases and J by 4 bases, and 14 bases separated the two germline ends. CDR1 is DFQATT, CDR2 SNEGSKA, per germline (reference sequence). The CDR3 has 13 amino acids. In nucleotides, the CDR3 is TGCAGTACTGGGGCGTGTAATAATGAAAAACTGTTTTTT. This translates into CSTGACNNEKLFF.

This clonotype has a single count. One junction end does not reproduce the germline sequence, and a read error may be involved. The rearrangement uses TRBV6-4 and TRBJ2-1; the match to TRBD1 covers 7 bases. CDR3 length: 16 residues. CDR1 is MRHNA and CDR2 is SNTAGT in the germline V gene. Here the CDR3 reads CASSDSPTGYYKEQFF. DNA for the CDR3: TGTGCCAGCAGTGACTCGCCGACAGGGTACTACAAGGAGCAGTTCTTC.